This record concerns one T cell receptor beta chain sequence. The source of the sample is a study of OX40 agonist ivuxolimab in advanced cancers. Systemic immunosuppression or autoimmune disease history was grounds to exclude patients. V lost 5 bases and J lost 2; bases outside the gene matches: 14. Germline CDR1 reads MDHEN; CDR2 reads SYDVKM. CDR3 length: 18 amino acids. Data came from immunoSEQ multiplex PCR; TCRdb stores just in-frame clones and leaves some out. The table shows 65,000 to 95,000 clones, with around 80% occurring only once. The V and J genes are TRBV28 and TRBJ2-7, with 11 positions matching TRBD1. The sample here was CD4+ or CD8+ T cells sorted from blood, taken in a trial of the OX40 agonist ivuxolimab. The receptor was isolated from an adult with an advanced solid tumor such as melanoma, head and neck, liver or kidney cancer. CDR3 in DNA: TGTGCCAGCAGTGCCGGACAGGGGGCAGGCGGACCCGCCTACGAGCAGTACTTC. It yields the protein CASSAGQGAGGPAYEQYF.